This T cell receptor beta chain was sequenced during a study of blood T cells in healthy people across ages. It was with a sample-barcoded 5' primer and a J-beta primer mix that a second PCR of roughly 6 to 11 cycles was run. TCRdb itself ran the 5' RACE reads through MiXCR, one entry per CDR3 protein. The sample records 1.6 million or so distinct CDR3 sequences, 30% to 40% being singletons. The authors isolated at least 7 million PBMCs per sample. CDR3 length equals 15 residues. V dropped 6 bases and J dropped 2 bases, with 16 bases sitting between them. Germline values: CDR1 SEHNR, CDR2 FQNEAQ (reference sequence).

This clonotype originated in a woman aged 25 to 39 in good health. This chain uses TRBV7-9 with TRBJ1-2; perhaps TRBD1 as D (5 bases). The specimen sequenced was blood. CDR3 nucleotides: TGTGCCAGCAGGAACTCCATCAGGGAGAACTATGGCTACACCTTC. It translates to CASRNSIRENYGYTF.